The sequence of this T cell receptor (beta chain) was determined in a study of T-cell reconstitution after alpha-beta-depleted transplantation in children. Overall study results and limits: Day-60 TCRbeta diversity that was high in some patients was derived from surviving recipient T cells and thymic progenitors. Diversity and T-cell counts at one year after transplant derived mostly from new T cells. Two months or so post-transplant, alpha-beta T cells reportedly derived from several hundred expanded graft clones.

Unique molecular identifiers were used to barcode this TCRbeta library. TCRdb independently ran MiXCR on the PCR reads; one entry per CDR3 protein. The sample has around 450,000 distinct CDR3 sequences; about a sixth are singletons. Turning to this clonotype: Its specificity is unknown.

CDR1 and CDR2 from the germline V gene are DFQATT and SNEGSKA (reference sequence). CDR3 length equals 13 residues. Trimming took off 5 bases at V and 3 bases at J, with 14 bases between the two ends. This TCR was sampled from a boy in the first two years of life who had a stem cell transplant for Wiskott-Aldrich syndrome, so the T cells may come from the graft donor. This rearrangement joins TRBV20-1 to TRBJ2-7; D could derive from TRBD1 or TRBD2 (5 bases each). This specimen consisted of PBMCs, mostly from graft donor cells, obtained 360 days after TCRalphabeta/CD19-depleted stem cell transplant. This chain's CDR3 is CSAARDQNYEQYF. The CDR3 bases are TGCAGTGCTGCCCGGGACCAAAACTACGAGCAGTACTTC.